This T cell receptor beta chain was sequenced in a study of blood T cell repertoires in COVID-19. About the research overall: From the United States, Italy and Spain came samples of acute and convalescent COVID-19. Sample material is recorded as cDNA or gDNA derived from T cells, B-cell-depleted T cells, or PBMCs.

The CDR3 covers 14 residues. CDR1 is LNHDA, CDR2 SQIVND, per germline (reference sequence). The trim removed 3 bases at V and 5 bases at J, leaving 5 bases unmatched. Authors' analysis steps: Amplification of reference gene primers was used by the study to estimate nucleated cell counts. Sequencing was performed with immunoSEQ multiplex PCR; in TCRdb, only in-frame clones are kept and a portion is missing. V and J calls and clone size are given by that table; D and trimming were obtained from the DNA. The repertoire includes approximately 130,000 clones, 83% of them detected once, and 5.9% sits in the top ten.

V is TRBV19 and J is TRBJ1-1, with 8 positions matching TRBD1. The sequence derives from a man older than 75 with active or convalescent COVID-19. Sequencing used peripheral blood. CDR3 nucleotides: TGTGCCAGTAGTATGTGGACAGGGCTGACTGAAGCTTTCTTT. This sequence encodes CASSMWTGLTEAFF.